A selection of T cell receptor beta chains follows, all from one sample in a study of T cell responses to AZD1222 COVID-19 vaccine. Profiling relied on immunoSEQ multiplex PCR, and the TCRdb table lists in-frame clones only, not all of them. The repertoire has about 150,000 clones, about 87% of them found once; the top ten carry less than 3.5%. The source was peripheral blood, collected on day 0 of AZD1222 vaccination. Source of these receptors: an adult in good health. The CDR3 runs from the conserved cysteine through the conserved F or W. The D gene is left open where the match is weak. The size entry is marked missing in some rows and otherwise reads once, few, many or a size class.

once | TRBJ2-5 | TRBV5-4 | TRBD2 | CASSDGLAGGRETQYF | TGTGCCAGCAGCGACGGACTAGCGGGGGGCCGGGAGACCCAGTACTTC
NA | TRBJ1-5 | TRBV12-3/TRBV12-4 | NA | CASRYGHNQPQHF | TGTGCCAGCAGGTACGGGCACAATCAGCCCCAGCATTTT
NA | TRBJ2-1 | TRBV9 | NA | CASSVSGADNEQFF | TGTGCCAGCAGCGTTTCCGGCGCCGACAATGAGCAGTTCTTC
NA | TRBJ1-1 | TRBV3-1/TRBV3-2 | TRBD1 | CASSQAGGMNTEAFF | TGTGCCAGCAGCCAAGCAGGGGGGATGAACACTGAAGCTTTCTTT
NA | TRBJ1-1 | TRBV19 | TRBD1 | CASSILQDRVNTEAFF | TGTGCCAGTAGTATACTACAGGACAGGGTAAACACTGAAGCTTTCTTT
NA | TRBJ1-6 | TRBV3-1/TRBV3-2 | TRBD1 | CASSQDRQGAFSPLHF | TGTGCCAGCAGCCAAGATAGGCAGGGGGCTTTTTCACCCCTCCACTTT
NA | TRBJ1-2 | TRBV19 | NA | CASSIATETNYGYTF | TGTGCCAGTAGTATAGCGACAGAGACTAACTATGGCTACACCTTC
NA | TRBJ2-2 | TRBV5-5 | TRBD1 | CASSLRTGESGELFF | TGTGCCAGCAGCTTGCGGACAGGGGAATCCGGGGAGCTGTTTTTT
NA | TRBJ1-2 | TRBV4-3 | NA | CASRDTGTNYGYTF | TGCGCCAGCAGGGATACAGGGACTAACTATGGCTACACCTTC
NA | TRBJ1-2 | TRBV4-1 | TRBD1 | CASSQPDRGRGGYTF | TGCGCCAGCAGCCAACCAGACAGGGGGCGCGGGGGCTACACCTTC
NA | TRBJ1-1 | TRBV14 | NA | CASSQSDSGAFF | TGTGCCAGCAGCCAGTCTGACAGTGGGGCTTTCTTT
NA | TRBJ1-5 | TRBV7-9 | NA | CASSLVDSNQPQHF | TGTGCCAGCAGCTTAGTGGATAGCAATCAGCCCCAGCATTTT
NA | TRBJ2-1 | TRBV19 | NA | CASSSRQRGYNEQFF | TGTGCCAGTAGCAGCAGACAGAGAGGCTACAATGAGCAGTTCTTC
NA | TRBJ1-1 | TRBV27 | NA | CASTRSSGGDTEAFF | TGTGCCAGCACCAGAAGCTCCGGAGGGGACACTGAAGCTTTCTTT
NA | TRBJ2-1 | TRBV7-2 | NA | CASSLVPAGYNEQFF | TGTGCCAGCAGCTTAGTTCCAGCGGGCTACAATGAGCAGTTCTTC
NA | TRBJ1-1 | TRBV3-1/TRBV3-2 | TRBD1 | CASSQDRTGGITEAFF | TGTGCCAGCAGCCAAGATCGGACAGGGGGCATCACTGAAGCTTTCTTT
NA | TRBJ2-1 | TRBV7-9 | NA | CASSLPVDEQFF | TGTGCCAGCAGCTTACCGGTTGATGAGCAGTTCTTC
NA | TRBJ2-3 | TRBV9 | NA | CASSPVGGGTDTQYF | TGTGCCAGCAGCCCCGTGGGGGGAGGCACAGATACGCAGTATTTT
NA | TRBJ1-3 | TRBV6-5 | NA | CATTPGTGNTIYF | TGTGCCACAACGCCCGGGACGGGAAACACCATATATTTT
NA | TRBJ1-3 | TRBV2 | NA | CASSSLGAGPGNTIYF | TGTGCCAGCAGTAGCCTGGGCGCAGGGCCAGGAAACACCATATATTTT
NA | TRBJ1-2 | TRBV5-4 | NA | CASRPWEVYYGYTF | TGTGCCAGCAGGCCCTGGGAAGTCTATTATGGCTACACCTTC
NA | TRBJ2-5 | TRBV19 | NA | CASSNGGTVQETQYF | TGTGCCAGTAGTAACGGAGGGACAGTCCAAGAGACCCAGTACTTC
NA | TRBJ2-3 | TRBV5-1 | NA | CASSGDNTDTQYF | TGCGCCAGCAGCGGGGACAACACAGATACGCAGTATTTT
NA | TRBJ1-1 | TRBV19 | NA | CASKLGGMNTEAFF | TGTGCCAGTAAATTGGGAGGAATGAACACTGAAGCTTTCTTT
NA | TRBJ2-7 | TRBV5-1 | NA | CASSLDGTDNEQYF | TGCGCCAGCAGCTTGGATGGCACGGACAACGAGCAGTACTTC
NA | TRBJ1-2 | TRBV7-2 | NA | CASSLGVGTHGGYTF | TGTGCCAGCAGCTTAGGGGTGGGCACCCACGGCGGCTACACCTTC
NA | TRBJ2-7 | TRBV28 | NA | CASSGSGVQYF | TGTGCCAGCAGTGGATCGGGAGTGCAGTACTTC
NA | TRBJ1-5 | TRBV10-3 | NA | CAISGGNQPQHF | TGTGCCATCAGTGGGGGGAATCAGCCCCAGCATTTT
NA | TRBJ1-4 | TRBV12-5 | NA | CASGSMDTQNEKLFF | TGTGCTAGTGGTTCCATGGACACTCAGAATGAAAAACTGTTTTTT
NA | TRBJ2-7 | TRBV13 | TRBD2 | CASSSRLAGGHEQYF | TGTGCCAGCAGCTCCCGACTAGCGGGGGGCCACGAGCAGTACTTC
NA | TRBJ2-1 | TRBV11-3 | TRBD2 | CASSLDWGSGNEQFF | TGTGCCAGCAGCTTAGATTGGGGTAGCGGGAATGAGCAGTTCTTC
NA | TRBJ1-4 | TRBV19 | NA | CASSINQPRNEKLFF | TGTGCCAGTAGTATAAACCAGCCCAGGAATGAAAAACTGTTTTTT
NA | TRBJ1-6 | TRBV7-9 | TRBD1 | CASRGTGPSPLHF | TGTGCCAGCCGGGGGACAGGGCCCTCACCCCTCCACTTT
once | TRBJ1-3 | TRBV5-4 | TRBD1 | CASSFRGLGNTIYF | TGTGCCAGCAGCTTCAGGGGGCTCGGAAACACCATATATTTT
many | TRBJ1-5 | TRBV28 | NA | CATAYRDRNQPQHF | TGTGCCACCGCGTACAGGGACCGCAATCAGCCCCAGCATTTT
NA | TRBJ2-7 | TRBV18 | NA | CASSQGPTVTYEQYF | TGTGCCAGCTCACAGGGGCCGACAGTTACCTACGAGCAGTACTTC
once | TRBJ2-3 | TRBV7-2 | NA | CASSLEGRTDTQYF | TGTGCCAGCAGCTTAGAGGGCCGCACAGATACGCAGTATTTT
NA | TRBJ1-2 | TRBV5-1 | NA | CASTPRLGANYGYTF | TGCGCCAGCACCCCAAGGTTGGGCGCTAACTATGGCTACACCTTC
NA | TRBJ2-1 | TRBV2 | TRBD2 | CASRNPAGGRYNEQFF | TGTGCCAGCAGGAATCCGGCGGGGGGCCGTTACAATGAGCAGTTCTTC
NA | TRBJ1-4 | TRBV27 | TRBD1 | CASSLNPTGGSEKLFF | TGTGCCAGCAGTCTAAACCCGACAGGGGGCTCTGAAAAACTGTTTTTT
NA | TRBJ2-1 | TRBV6-5 | TRBD1 | CASRTGGSYNEQFF | TGTGCCAGCAGAACAGGGGGGAGCTACAATGAGCAGTTCTTC
NA | TRBJ2-3 | TRBV6-5 | NA | CASSYEGLGTDTQYF | TGTGCCAGCAGTTACGAGGGCTTGGGGACAGATACGCAGTATTTT
NA | TRBJ2-4 | TRBV5-6 | NA | CASSWGQGWDIQYF | TGTGCCAGCAGCTGGGGGCAGGGTTGGGACATTCAGTACTTC
NA | TRBJ1-4 | TRBV5-1 | NA | CASRRGTPGQNEKLFF | TGCGCCAGCAGGCGTGGGACACCGGGACAAAATGAAAAACTGTTTTTT
NA | TRBJ2-1 | TRBV5-5 | TRBD1 | CASSPRADRGFNNEQFF | TGTGCCAGCAGCCCCCGCGCCGACAGGGGGTTTAACAATGAGCAGTTCTTC
NA | TRBJ2-1 | TRBV7-6 | TRBD2 | CASSLVGGGGGVYNEQFF | TGTGCCAGCAGCTTAGTTGGTGGTGGCGGGGGGGTATACAATGAGCAGTTCTTC
NA | TRBJ1-2 | TRBV6-6 | NA | CASTPVGSGYTF | TGTGCCAGCACCCCCGTGGGGAGCGGCTACACCTTC
NA | TRBJ1-6 | TRBV28 | NA | CASSLWGEDSPLHF | TGTGCCAGCAGTTTATGGGGGGAGGATTCACCCCTCCACTTT
NA | TRBJ1-1 | TRBV3-1/TRBV3-2 | NA | CASSQEGQNTEAFF | TGTGCCAGCAGCCAAGAAGGACAGAACACTGAAGCTTTCTTT
NA | TRBJ1-1 | TRBV28 | NA | CASRDSGGTEAFF | TGTGCCAGCCGGGACTCAGGCGGGACTGAAGCTTTCTTT
NA | TRBJ1-6 | TRBV3-1/TRBV3-2 | TRBD1 | CASSPRGQGTNSPLHF | TGTGCCAGCAGCCCACGAGGACAGGGAACGAATTCACCCCTCCACTTT
NA | TRBJ1-1 | TRBV14 | TRBD1 | CASSQGGQGPRTEAFF | TGTGCCAGCAGCCAAGGGGGACAGGGGCCCCGCACTGAAGCTTTCTTT
NA | TRBJ2-7 | TRBV6-5 | TRBD1 | CASRAGTGGTYEQYF | TGTGCCAGCAGGGCCGGGACAGGGGGGACCTACGAGCAGTACTTC